The next 20 T cell receptor beta chains were all read from a single sample in a study of CXCR3-negative and CXCR3-positive naive CD8 T cells. UMI labels and 5' RACE were used to prepare the TRB cDNA libraries. Reprocessing the 5' RACE reads, TCRdb reports a single entry for every CDR3 protein and omits DNA. The sample table includes under 90,000 distinct CDR3 sequences. Findings of the study overall: Hydrophobicity was higher for TRB CDR3s found in CXCR3-positive naive cells than in CXCR3-negative naive cells.

The antigens for these receptors are not known. Sequencing was performed on naive CXCR3+ CD8+ T cells from blood. The subset was: CD45RO-CCR7+CD27+CD95- naive CD8+ T cells expressing CXCR3 (TNR3+). The receptors shown here come from a human donor in good health. Some clones in this sample may be carry-over from other donors' samples.

This sequence joins TRBV4-1 and TRBJ1-2. The CDR3 runs to 17 residues. Looked up from germline, CDR1 is MGHRA and CDR2 is YSYEKL. The CDR3 loop is CASSPGRTDGRDYGYTF.

V is TRBV11-3 and J is TRBJ2-7. CDR1 and CDR2 (germline): SGHNT, YENEEA. This CDR3 has 13 amino acids. CDR3: CASSSHPSGEQYF.

CDR3: CASSFPYEQYF. The J gene is TRBJ2-7, the V gene TRBV28. The CDR3 is made up of 11 amino acids. The germline CDR1 and CDR2 sequences are MDHEN and SYDVKM.

The genes are TRBV11-2 and TRBJ2-1; TCRdb reports TRBD2, a call that lacks DNA to check it against. This CDR3 has 13 amino acids. Germline lookup yields CDR1 SGHAT and CDR2 FQNNGV. CDR3 sequence reads: CASRLAPGNEQFF.

The chain employs TRBV19 and TRBJ1-2; TCRdb proposes TRBD1, but this gene call is untestable without DNA. Germline values: CDR1 LNHDA, CDR2 SQIVND (reference sequence). The CDR3 is 16 residues long. Here the CDR3 reads CASSIAWTDFNYGYTF. Full variable domain (rest looked up from reference TRBV19 and TRBJ1-2): DGGITQSPKYLFRKEGQNVTLSCEQNLNHDAMYWYRQDPGQGLRLIYYSQIVNDFQKGDIAEGYSVSREKKESFPLTVTSAQKNPTAFYLCASSIAWTDFNYGYTFGSGTRLTVV.

This sequence joins TRBV29-1 and TRBJ1-1. The germline V gene has CDR1 SQVTM and CDR2 ANQGSEA. CDR3 length: 15 residues. The CDR3 spells CSVAIWVLRRTEAFF. Complete variable domain (other parts from reference TRBV29-1 and TRBJ1-1): SAVISQKPSRDICQRGTSLTIQCQVDSQVTMMFWYRQQPGQSLTLIATANQGSEATYESGFVIDKFPISRPNLTFSTLTVSNMSPEDSSIYLCSVAIWVLRRTEAFFGQGTRLTVV.

The genes are TRBV5-1 and TRBJ1-2. This CDR3 has 15 amino acids. The germline CDR1 and CDR2 sequences are SGHRS and YFSETQ. CDR3 loop: CASSQSLAGGDGYTF. Together with reference TRBV5-1 and TRBJ1-2, the CDR3 gives the full variable domain: KAGVTQTPRYLIKTRGQQVTLSCSPISGHRSVSWYQQTPGQGLQFLFEYFSETQRNKGNFPGRFSGRQFSNSRSEMNVSTLELGDSALYLCASSQSLAGGDGYTFGSGTRLTVV.

V and J are TRBV5-5 and TRBJ2-3; TCRdb's D call, TRBD1, is unchecked because there is no DNA. This CDR3 is 15 amino acids long. Germline V lookup: CDR1 SGHKS, CDR2 YYEKEE (reference sequence). The CDR3 region is CASSPTGVTTDTQYF.

The V and J genes are TRBV28 and TRBJ1-6; TCRdb's D gene call, TRBD1, goes unchecked for lack of DNA. CDR1 is MDHEN, CDR2 SYDVKM, per germline. The CDR3 is 13 residues long. CDR3 amino acids: CASTDRGKSPLHF.

The CDR3: CASSRPWTEAFF. V gene TRBV6-2 or TRBV6-3 combines with J gene TRBJ1-1. This CDR3 is built from 12 residues. The germline V gene encodes CDR1 MNHEY and CDR2 SVGEGT.

The chain employs TRBV12-3 or TRBV12-4 and TRBJ2-3; without DNA, the TCRdb call of TRBD1 cannot be checked. The CDR3 totals 14 residues. The chain's CDR3 is CASSLNRGTDTQYF.

The gene calls are TRBV20-1 and TRBJ2-1; TCRdb calls TRBD1, which cannot be checked without DNA. Per germline, CDR1 DFQATT and CDR2 SNEGSKA (reference sequence). The CDR3 sequence is 12 residues long. The CDR3 spells CSAQRQDNEQFF.

The CDR3 sequence is CSARLGARVTGELFF. The chain combines TRBV20-1 with TRBJ2-2; TCRdb designates TRBD1, a call that cannot be tested without DNA. The CDR3 contains 15 residues. CDR1 is DFQATT and CDR2 is SNEGSKA in the germline V gene (reference sequence).

The chain combines TRBV29-1 with TRBJ2-5; the TCRdb call, TRBD1, lacks DNA for checking. In germline, CDR1 is SQVTM, CDR2 ANQGSEA. The CDR3 is 13 amino acids. This CDR3 reads CSVEGAIQETQYF.

The chain is built from TRBV12-3 or TRBV12-4 and TRBJ2-1. The CDR3 sequence is 16 residues long. The CDR3 reads CASSLVLRGPFNEQFF.

CDR3 loop: CATSDLPSNGRTWTEAFF. The rearrangement links TRBV24-1 to TRBJ1-1. Germline V gene sequence: CDR1 KGHDR, CDR2 SFDVKD. The CDR3 runs 18 residues.

V usage is TRBV7-9 and J usage is TRBJ2-1; TCRdb lists TRBD1, though no DNA is available to test this call. Germline CDR1 is SEHNR and CDR2 is FQNEAQ (reference sequence). CDR3 size: 15 residues. The CDR3 sequence is CASSIPPQWDNEQFF.

This chain uses TRBV29-1 with TRBJ1-2; TCRdb reports TRBD1, a call that lacks DNA to check it against. CDR1 is SQVTM and CDR2 is ANQGSEA in the germline V gene. This CDR3 region has 15 residues. CDR3 region: CSVEGRDREIYGYTF.

The chain links TRBV6-5 to TRBJ2-1. The CDR3 spans 14 residues. Germline CDR1 and CDR2: MNHEY and SVGAGI. The CDR3: CASSYAPDPNEQFF.

The V call is TRBV20-1, the J call TRBJ2-2; TCRdb selects TRBD1, and the lack of DNA leaves this call unchecked. Germline V CDR1 and CDR2: DFQATT, SNEGSKA (reference sequence). The CDR3 consists of 15 residues. This chain's CDR3 is CSARGTSPNTGELFF.